A selection of T cell receptor beta chains follows, all from one sample in a study of beta chain features in type 1 diabetes. Sequenced by immunoSEQ multiplex PCR; TCRdb stores in-frame clones only, minus some. The sample contains about 710,000 clones, roughly an eighth of which appear only once. The specimen sequenced was naive CD4+ T cells from blood. The source of these receptors is a man between 18 and 35 years old with type 1 diabetes. Each CDR3 is given with its conserved first and last residue. The D gene is left open where the match is weak. Rows may omit the clone size; those that give it use once, few, many or a size class.

V gene: TRBV19
clone size: -
D gene: -
J gene: TRBJ2-2
CDR3 DNA: TGTGCCAGTAACGACAGTCCCGGGGAGCTGTTTTTT
CDR3 protein: CASNDSPGELFF

V gene: TRBV9
clone size: -
D gene: -
J gene: TRBJ1-2
CDR3 DNA: TGTGCCAGCAGCCGGGACGTCAACTATGGCTACACCTTC
CDR3 protein: CASSRDVNYGYTF

V gene: TRBV5-1
clone size: -
D gene: -
J gene: TRBJ2-3
CDR3 DNA: TGCGCCAGCAGATCTTGGGGGTTACAAAGCACAGATACGCAGTATTTT
CDR3 protein: CASRSWGLQSTDTQYF

V gene: TRBV6-5
clone size: few
D gene: -
J gene: TRBJ2-7
CDR3 DNA: TGTGCCAGCAGGGACAGCCTCTACGAGCAGTACTTC
CDR3 protein: CASRDSLYEQYF

V gene: TRBV5-4
clone size: -
D gene: -
J gene: TRBJ1-6
CDR3 DNA: TGTGCCAGCAACATACAGGGTTTCGGGAATTCACCCCTCCACTTT
CDR3 protein: CASNIQGFGNSPLHF

V gene: TRBV30
clone size: few
D gene: TRBD1
J gene: TRBJ2-2
CDR3 DNA: TGTGCCTGGAGTATACTCAGGGGGACAGTGATTTCCGCGAACACCGGGGAGCTGTTTTTT
CDR3 protein: CAWSILRGTVISANTGELFF

V gene: TRBV13
clone size: -
D gene: TRBD1
J gene: TRBJ1-1
CDR3 DNA: TGTGCCAGCAGCTTAGCAGGGGGAATTACTGAAGCTTTCTTT
CDR3 protein: CASSLAGGITEAFF

V gene: TRBV7-2
clone size: -
D gene: -
J gene: TRBJ1-2
CDR3 DNA: TGTGCCAGCAGCTTCTCCGAGGGCATTGGCTACACCTTC
CDR3 protein: CASSFSEGIGYTF

V gene: TRBV6-1
clone size: -
D gene: -
J gene: TRBJ1-2
CDR3 DNA: TGTGCCAGCATCCAGGGGTTGAACTATGGCTACACCTTC
CDR3 protein: CASIQGLNYGYTF

V gene: TRBV4-3
clone size: few
D gene: -
J gene: TRBJ1-1
CDR3 DNA: TGCGCCAGCAGCCAAGAGGCGGGCAGGACTGAAGCTTTCTTT
CDR3 protein: CASSQEAGRTEAFF

V gene: TRBV9
clone size: -
D gene: -
J gene: TRBJ2-3
CDR3 DNA: TGTGCCAGCGGGGGCCCAGCGTTCCCCCCGGATACGCAGTATTTT
CDR3 protein: CASGGPAFPPDTQYF

V gene: TRBV29-1
clone size: few
D gene: -
J gene: TRBJ2-7
CDR3 DNA: TGCAGCGTTGAAGGACCCGAGCAGTACTTC
CDR3 protein: CSVEGPEQYF

V gene: TRBV6-5
clone size: -
D gene: -
J gene: TRBJ1-2
CDR3 DNA: TGTGCCAGCAGTTCCGAGAGACGGACCCCCGAGGGCTACACCTTC
CDR3 protein: CASSSERRTPEGYTF

V gene: TRBV9
clone size: few
D gene: -
J gene: TRBJ1-1
CDR3 DNA: TGTGCCAGCAGCGTAGGATCAGGGCTGAACACTGAAGCTTTCTTT
CDR3 protein: CASSVGSGLNTEAFF

V gene: TRBV9
clone size: -
D gene: TRBD2
J gene: TRBJ2-1
CDR3 DNA: TGTGCCAGCAGCGTAGCTACGGCTAGCGGGGCCTACAATGAGCAGTTCTTC
CDR3 protein: CASSVATASGAYNEQFF

V gene: TRBV27
clone size: -
D gene: TRBD2
J gene: TRBJ2-1
CDR3 DNA: TGTGCCAGCAGACGGGGGAGCGGGGGCTCCTACAATGAGCAGTTCTTC
CDR3 protein: CASRRGSGGSYNEQFF

V gene: TRBV7-9
clone size: few
D gene: -
J gene: TRBJ1-5
CDR3 DNA: TGTGCCAGCAGCTTAGTACGAGGGCCCGGTGGGGGCAATCAGCCCCAGCATTTT
CDR3 protein: CASSLVRGPGGGNQPQHF

V gene: TRBV9
clone size: -
D gene: TRBD1
J gene: TRBJ1-1
CDR3 DNA: TGTGCCAGCAGCGTAGTGGACAGGGTAGGGACTGAAGCTTTCTTT
CDR3 protein: CASSVVDRVGTEAFF

V gene: TRBV30
clone size: few
D gene: -
J gene: TRBJ2-3
CDR3 DNA: TGTGCCTGGAGTAAGGGACAAACTAGCACAGATACGCAGTATTTT
CDR3 protein: CAWSKGQTSTDTQYF

V gene: TRBV19
clone size: -
D gene: -
J gene: TRBJ2-5
CDR3 DNA: TGTGCCAGTACTTACCGACAGGGGAGGGAAGAGACCCAGTACTTC
CDR3 protein: CASTYRQGREETQYF

V gene: TRBV6-5
clone size: few
D gene: TRBD2
J gene: TRBJ2-7
CDR3 DNA: TGTGCCAGCAGTGGACTAGCGGGACTTAGCTACGAGCAGTACTTC
CDR3 protein: CASSGLAGLSYEQYF

V gene: TRBV15
clone size: -
D gene: -
J gene: TRBJ1-4
CDR3 DNA: TGTGCCACCAGCAGAGATCGGGCAGGCGATGAAAAACTGTTTTTT
CDR3 protein: CATSRDRAGDEKLFF

V gene: TRBV29-1
clone size: -
D gene: TRBD1
J gene: TRBJ1-5
CDR3 DNA: TGCAGCGCTGGGACAGCTAATCAGCCCCAGCATTTT
CDR3 protein: CSAGTANQPQHF

V gene: TRBV7-2
clone size: few
D gene: -
J gene: TRBJ2-7
CDR3 DNA: TGTGCCAGCAGCTTAGCGGGACACCTCTACGAGCAGTACTTC
CDR3 protein: CASSLAGHLYEQYF

V gene: TRBV19
clone size: -
D gene: -
J gene: TRBJ2-3
CDR3 DNA: TGTGCCAGTAGTAAGGCGCAGAGGGGTACAGATACGCAGTATTTT
CDR3 protein: CASSKAQRGTDTQYF

V gene: TRBV14
clone size: -
D gene: -
J gene: TRBJ2-1
CDR3 DNA: TGTGCCAGCAGCCGAGGACCTACCCCCTACAATGAGCAGTTCTTC
CDR3 protein: CASSRGPTPYNEQFF

V gene: TRBV29-1
clone size: few
D gene: TRBD1
J gene: TRBJ2-5
CDR3 DNA: TGCAGCGTTGCTTCCCAGGGGGCTATTGGGGAGACCCAGTACTTC
CDR3 protein: CSVASQGAIGETQYF

V gene: TRBV7-2
clone size: -
D gene: -
J gene: TRBJ2-2
CDR3 DNA: TGTGCCAGCAGCTTAGTGTCTAGCACCGGGGAGCTGTTTTTT
CDR3 protein: CASSLVSSTGELFF

V gene: TRBV6-5
clone size: few
D gene: -
J gene: TRBJ2-1
CDR3 DNA: TGTGCCAGCAGTTACTCTCTAGACAATGAGCAGTTCTTC
CDR3 protein: CASSYSLDNEQFF

V gene: TRBV5-1
clone size: few
D gene: -
J gene: TRBJ2-3
CDR3 DNA: TGCGCCAGCAGCTTGCGGTGGACGGCTAGCACAGATACGCAGTATTTT
CDR3 protein: CASSLRWTASTDTQYF

V gene: TRBV2
clone size: few
D gene: -
J gene: TRBJ1-2
CDR3 DNA: TGTGCCAGCAGTGAAGTGGGCCGAACGTCCGGGGGCTACACCTTC
CDR3 protein: CASSEVGRTSGGYTF

V gene: TRBV9
clone size: -
D gene: -
J gene: TRBJ2-3
CDR3 DNA: TGTGCCAGCAGCCCCCAAGGGTCTAGCCGGAGCACAGATACGCAGTATTTT
CDR3 protein: CASSPQGSSRSTDTQYF

V gene: TRBV30
clone size: few
D gene: TRBD1
J gene: TRBJ2-1
CDR3 DNA: TGTGCCTGGAGTGCATACTTTCCGGGGACAGCCCAGTTCTTC
CDR3 protein: CAWSAYFPGTAQFF

V gene: TRBV30
clone size: -
D gene: -
J gene: TRBJ2-3
CDR3 DNA: TGTGCCTGGACCTCAGATACGCAGTATTTT
CDR3 protein: CAWTSDTQYF

V gene: TRBV7-2
clone size: few
D gene: -
J gene: TRBJ2-3
CDR3 DNA: TGTGCCAGCAGCCCAGAACTTTTT
CDR3 protein: CASSPELF

V gene: TRBV5-4
clone size: -
D gene: TRBD1
J gene: TRBJ2-7
CDR3 DNA: TGTGCCAGCAACCCGGGACAGAGCTCCTACGAGCAGTACTTC
CDR3 protein: CASNPGQSSYEQYF

V gene: TRBV25-1
clone size: few
D gene: TRBD2
J gene: TRBJ2-1
CDR3 DNA: TGTGCCAGCAGTCGGGCGGGAGGTATCTCCTACAATGAGCAGTTCTTC
CDR3 protein: CASSRAGGISYNEQFF

V gene: TRBV4-3
clone size: -
D gene: -
J gene: TRBJ1-1
CDR3 DNA: TGCGCCAGCAGCCAAGATCTGGTCAGAGAGAACACTGAAGCTTTCTTT
CDR3 protein: CASSQDLVRENTEAFF

V gene: TRBV9
clone size: -
D gene: -
J gene: TRBJ2-2
CDR3 DNA: TGTGCCAGCAGCGTCAATCTCGGGGAGCTGTTTTTT
CDR3 protein: CASSVNLGELFF

V gene: TRBV30
clone size: -
D gene: -
J gene: TRBJ2-3
CDR3 DNA: TGTGCCTGGAGAACTAGCACAGATACGCAGTATTTT
CDR3 protein: CAWRTSTDTQYF

V gene: TRBV29-1
clone size: few
D gene: -
J gene: TRBJ1-4
CDR3 DNA: TGCAGCGTTGCACAGGAAACTAATGAAAAACTGTTTTTT
CDR3 protein: CSVAQETNEKLFF

V gene: TRBV15
clone size: -
D gene: TRBD2
J gene: TRBJ2-7
CDR3 DNA: TGTGCCACCAGCAGAGACCCAGTGGGTAGCGGGAGATACGAGCAGTACTTC
CDR3 protein: CATSRDPVGSGRYEQYF

V gene: TRBV14
clone size: few
D gene: -
J gene: TRBJ1-2
CDR3 DNA: TGTGCCAGCAGCCAAGAATTGTTGACCGGCTCCCGCGGCTACACCTTC
CDR3 protein: CASSQELLTGSRGYTF

V gene: TRBV5-1
clone size: -
D gene: TRBD1
J gene: TRBJ2-1
CDR3 DNA: TGCGCCAGCAGCTTGGAGCCGACAGGGTTAAATGAGCAGTTCTTC
CDR3 protein: CASSLEPTGLNEQFF

V gene: TRBV5-1
clone size: few
D gene: -
J gene: TRBJ2-7
CDR3 DNA: TGCGCCAGCAGCAAAAGGGAGAACGAGCAGTACTTC
CDR3 protein: CASSKRENEQYF

V gene: TRBV4-1
clone size: -
D gene: -
J gene: TRBJ1-5
CDR3 DNA: TGCGCCAGCAGCCACCCCGCGGCAGGGAGGAATCAGCCCCAGCATTTT
CDR3 protein: CASSHPAAGRNQPQHF

V gene: TRBV30
clone size: -
D gene: TRBD1
J gene: TRBJ2-7
CDR3 DNA: TGTGCCTGGAGAGGCCCGGGGACAGGGGACTCCTACGAGCAGTACTTC
CDR3 protein: CAWRGPGTGDSYEQYF

V gene: TRBV29-1
clone size: -
D gene: TRBD1
J gene: TRBJ2-3
CDR3 DNA: TGCAGCGCGGGACAGGGACGCCCCCGGGATACGCAGTATTTT
CDR3 protein: CSAGQGRPRDTQYF